The 11 T cell receptor beta chains presented below share a single source sample, sequenced in a study of T-cell memory formation after mild COVID-19. TCRdb redid the calling of the 5' RACE reads with MiXCR, one entry per CDR3 protein. The sample shows under 250,000 distinct CDR3 sequences, 15% of them seen only once. Sequencing input: PBMCs or a T cell subset sorted from them (not recorded which). The receptors were gathered from an adult woman who had mild COVID-19 (a few samples of this study predate the infection). Cell type and time point are not known.

The table lists this clonotype with a few counts. The chain uses TRBV4-1 and TRBJ2-5; 7 nucleotides align to TRBD1. With V trimmed by 3 bases and J by 3 bases, 7 bases remained unmatched. Germline CDR1 is MGHRA and CDR2 is YSYEKL. The CDR3 has 15 amino acids. CDR3 sequence reads: CASSQPRDRKETQYF. The CDR3 DNA reads as TGCGCCAGCAGCCAGCCCCGGGACAGAAAAGAGACCCAGTACTTC.

This clonotype was recorded at least ten times. CDR3 protein: CATTYGYTF. The CDR3 DNA reads as TGTGCCACCACCTATGGCTACACCTTC. V is TRBV24-1 and J is TRBJ1-2, with no clear D. The CDR3 runs 9 residues. In germline, CDR1 is KGHDR, CDR2 SFDVKD. V dropped 8 bases and J dropped 4 bases, with 1 base sitting between them.

V gene TRBV5-1 combines with J gene TRBJ2-2; 11 bases line up with TRBD2. The CDR3 is 16 residues long. Germline lookup yields CDR1 SGHRS and CDR2 YFSETQ. Trimming took 4 bases from V and 3 from J; bases not matched to a gene: 5. As DNA, the CDR3 is TGCGCCAGCAGCCCCATAGCGGGAGGGTACACCGGGGAGCTGTTTTTT. It yields the protein CASSPIAGGYTGELFF.

CDR3 sequence reads: CASSPTRGRGETQYF. The CDR3 region has the DNA TGTGCCAGCAGCCCTACGCGAGGCCGGGGGGAGACCCAGTACTTC. The chain recombines TRBV3-1 with TRBJ2-5, with D possibly matching TRBD2 (6 bases). CDR3 length: 15 amino acids. Germline V gene sequence: CDR1 LGHDT, CDR2 YNNKEL (reference sequence). With 4 bases removed from V and 5 bases from J, the gap between germline ends came to 17 bases.

V gene TRBV7-9 combines with J gene TRBJ2-3, with 9 positions matching TRBD2. CDR1 and CDR2 from the germline V gene are SEHNR and FQNEAQ (reference sequence). The CDR3 has 17 amino acids. V lost 3 bases to trimming and J lost 0 bases; unmatched junction nucleotides: 7. CDR3 loop: CASSFGLAGASTDTQYF. CDR3 DNA sequence: TGTGCCAGCAGCTTCGGCTTAGCGGGGGCTAGCACAGATACGCAGTATTTT.

This clonotype was picked up a small number of times. The chain employs TRBV5-1 and TRBJ1-1; D remains ambiguous. The CDR3 loop spans 11 amino acids. CDR1 is SGHRS and CDR2 is YFSETQ in the germline V gene. With 5 bases removed from V and 1 base from J, the gap between germline ends came to 3 bases. The CDR3 DNA sequence: TGCGCCAGCAGGAAGAACACTGAAGCTTTCTTT. This encodes CASRKNTEAFF.

The table lists this clonotype with a few counts. The chain combines TRBV6-5 with TRBJ1-4; D possibly corresponds to TRBD1 (5 bases). Trimming left V 7 bases short and J 6 bases short, with 15 bases between. CDR1 and CDR2 (germline): MNHEY, SVGAGI. The CDR3 length is 14 residues. CDR3 bases: TGTGCCAGCAAGCCCCCGGGGGACGATGAAAAACTGTTTTTT. Translating it yields CASKPPGDDEKLFF.

Only a few counts were recorded for this clonotype. The chain links TRBV5-1 to TRBJ2-3; the D gene is possibly TRBD2 (5 bases). V gave up 5 bases and J gave up 3 bases, with 13 bases separating them. The CDR3 spans 14 residues. Per the germline V gene, CDR1 is SGHRS and CDR2 is YFSETQ. For the CDR3, the DNA is TGCGCCAGCAGTCACGGACTTTTGACAGATACGCAGTATTTT. This encodes CASSHGLLTDTQYF. Drawing the rest from reference TRBV5-1 and TRBJ2-3, the complete variable domain is KAGVTQTPRYLIKTRGQQVTLSCSPISGHRSVSWYQQTPGQGLQFLFEYFSETQRNKGNFPGRFSGRQFSNSRSEMNVSTLELGDSALYLCASSHGLLTDTQYFGPGTRLTVL.

The chain carries TRBV7-9 and TRBJ2-3; a weak D match, TRBD1 (5 bases). This CDR3 comprises 18 residues. Germline V gene data show CDR1 as SEHNR and CDR2 as FQNEAQ (reference sequence). V gave up 0 bases and J gave up 1 base, with 17 bases separating them. CDR3 DNA sequence: TGTGCCAGCAGCTTAGCGTCCGGCGCCGTAGGGGGCACAGATACGCAGTATTTT. This encodes CASSLASGAVGGTDTQYF.

This clonotype has a count of ten or more. The rearrangement links TRBV6-2 or TRBV6-3 to TRBJ2-5; D is undetermined. Between the trimmed V and J ends, which lost 6 bases and 1 base, there was a span of 6 bases. Germline lookup yields CDR1 MNHEY and CDR2 SVGEGT. The CDR3 sequence is 12 residues long. The CDR3 sequence is CASSLLQETQYF. The CDR3 DNA follows: TGTGCCAGCAGCCTCCTCCAAGAGACCCAGTACTTC.

The CDR3 bases are TGTGCCAGCAGGCCAGAGGGTAACCGCTACAATGAGCAGTTCTTC. This codes for CASRPEGNRYNEQFF. The chain is built from TRBV12-3 or TRBV12-4 and TRBJ2-1; D possibly corresponds to TRBD2 (5 bases). The CDR3 consists of 15 residues. Trimming removed 6 bases from V and 3 bases from J, with 15 bases in between.